Shown below are 30 T cell receptor beta chains from a single sample sequenced in a study of shared clonotypes between healthy human individuals (TCRdb year 2020). Receptor libraries were prepared by the immunoSEQ multiplex PCR assay. Not all clones reach the TCRdb copy of this immuneACCESS table, which keeps in-frame sequences only. Checked studies attribute under half of the gap to unresolved V genes and leave the rest unexplained. This sample lists 760,000 or so clones; 90% to 97% were detected once. The ten largest clones add up to approximately 0.2% of the sample. CD8 naive samples were obtained by positive selection for CCR7 among CD45RO-negative cells, yielding a CD45RA+CCR7+ population from which TemRA cells were excluded. The sequencing sample was made of naive CD8+ T cells sorted from blood. Read against the paper, the sample's cell subset or site label means: CD45RA+CCR7+. The origin of the receptors is a man younger than 45 in good health.

The rearrangement joins TRBV10-3 to TRBJ2-3, with a weak D call TRBD1 (6 bases). The length of the CDR3 is 15 residues. Germline CDR1 ENHRY, CDR2 SYGVKD. V lost 2 bases, J lost 4 bases, and 13 bases lay in between. The CDR3 is CAISEGTSIPDTQYF. The CDR3 nucleotides read TGTGCCATCAGTGAGGGGACATCGATTCCAGATACGCAGTATTTT.

The gene calls are TRBV27 and TRBJ1-5; 8 nucleotides match TRBD1. There are 14 residues in the CDR3. Germline V gene lookup returns CDR1 MNHEY and CDR2 SMNVEV (reference sequence). Losses at the gene ends were 4 bases for V and 5 bases for J; bases not matched to a gene: 4. The CDR3 spells CASSSGGAHQPQHF. The CDR3 DNA follows: TGTGCCAGCAGTTCAGGGGGCGCCCATCAGCCCCAGCATTTT.

The sample holds a few counts of this clone. This sequence joins TRBV7-6 and TRBJ1-5, with TRBD1 as a possible D gene (5 bases). This CDR3 spans 16 amino acids. From germline, CDR1 is SGHVS and CDR2 FNYEAQ. Between the trimmed V and J ends, which lost 1 base and 5 bases, there was a span of 15 bases. CDR3 region: CASSLGLPGHDQPQHF. The CDR3 nucleotides read TGTGCCAGCAGCTTAGGTTTACCAGGGCACGATCAGCCCCAGCATTTT.

The chain couples TRBV27 to TRBJ1-4; D remains unclear. The V end lost 2 bases, the J end lost 10 bases, and 14 bases lay between the germline ends. CDR1 and CDR2 from the germline V gene are MNHEY and SMNVEV (reference sequence). The CDR3 length is 14 residues. The CDR3 protein is CASSLGQDLRKLFF. Written as DNA, the CDR3 is TGTGCCAGCAGTTTAGGGCAGGACTTGCGAAAACTGTTTTTT.

J is TRBJ2-1 and V is TRBV18; 9 positions match TRBD1. The CDR3 has 17 residues. Looked up from germline, CDR1 is KGHSH and CDR2 is LQKENI. With V trimmed by 2 bases and J by 5 bases, 10 bases remained unmatched. This chain's CDR3 is CASSPTSRDRDHNEQFF. The CDR3, as DNA: TGTGCCAGCTCACCAACCTCCCGGGACAGGGACCACAATGAGCAGTTCTTC.

The rearrangement uses TRBV29-1 and TRBJ1-3; weak D call: TRBD1 (5 bases). Germline lookup yields CDR1 SQVTM and CDR2 ANQGSEA. The CDR3 loop spans 12 amino acids. Trimming removed 7 bases at V and 2 bases at J, with 9 bases between. The CDR3 bases are TGCAGCGCCGGGACCGCTGGAAACACCATATATTTT. This codes for CSAGTAGNTIYF.

This clone was found once. The V and J genes are TRBV15 and TRBJ2-1; D gene uncertain. The V end was cut by 5 bases, the J end by 8 bases, with 13 bases between. CDR1 is LNHNV and CDR2 is YYDKDF in the germline V gene (reference sequence). The CDR3 sequence is 13 residues long. The CDR3 DNA reads as TGTGCCACCAGCCCAGACGCCGGAGATGAGCAGTTCTTC. This translates into CATSPDAGDEQFF.

This clone appeared a single time. The chain uses TRBV4-2 and TRBJ2-7, with TRBD1 matching 7 bases. CDR1 LGHNA and CDR2 YNFKEQ come from the germline V gene. There are 15 residues in the CDR3. The junction had 8 bases not matched to a gene; V was cut back by 0 bases and J by 6 bases. DNA for the CDR3: TGTGCCAGCAGCCAAGAATCAGGGACAGCAGCCGAGCAGTACTTC. Protein: CASSQESGTAAEQYF.

This clone was counted once. V and J are TRBV10-3 and TRBJ2-3, with 8 bases fitting TRBD2. This CDR3 spans 12 amino acids. Per the germline V gene, CDR1 is ENHRY and CDR2 is SYGVKD. V lost 8 bases, J lost 3 bases, and 1 base stayed unmatched. This chain's CDR3 is CAIASGTDTQYF. The CDR3 coding sequence is TGTGCCATCGCTAGCGGGACAGATACGCAGTATTTT.

About this clone: One end of the junction does not line up with germline, which may come from a read error. V gene TRBV11-2 combines with J gene TRBJ2-7; D not resolved. This CDR3 is built from 12 residues. Per germline, CDR1 SGHAT and CDR2 FQNNGV. Here the CDR3 DNA reads TGTGCCAGCAGCTCTCTACCCCTGGGCGCCCGCTTC. Translating it yields CASSSLPLGARF.

This chain links TRBV5-5 with TRBJ2-2, with TRBD2 identical over 11 bases. Per germline, CDR1 SGHKS and CDR2 YYEKEE (reference sequence). The CDR3 extends over 15 amino acids. Losses at the gene ends were 4 bases for V and 4 bases for J; bases not matched to a gene: 3. Written as DNA, the CDR3 is TGTGCCAGCAGCCGACTAGCGGGAAGCACCGGGGAGCTGTTTTTT. This encodes CASSRLAGSTGELFF. The complete variable domain, with remaining parts taken from reference TRBV5-5 and TRBJ2-2, reads DAGVTQSPTHLIKTRGQQVTLRCSPISGHKSVSWYQQVLGQGPQFIFQYYEKEERGRGNFPDRFSARQFPNYSSELNVNALLLGDSALYLCASSRLAGSTGELFFGEGSRLTVL.

This clone was seen once. The chain carries TRBV9 and TRBJ2-1; D is uncertain. Trimming left V 4 bases short and J 5 bases short, with 10 bases between. CDR1 is SGDLS and CDR2 is YYNGEE in the germline V gene. The CDR3 loop spans 13 amino acids. CDR3 bases: TGTGCCAGCAGCCCGGACGGCAACAATGAGCAGTTCTTC. Encoded protein: CASSPDGNNEQFF. Full variable domain (remainder filled in from reference TRBV9 and TRBJ2-1): DSGVTQTPKHLITATGQRVTLRCSPRSGDLSVYWYQQSLDQGLQFLIQYYNGEERAKGNILERFSAQQFPDLHSELNLSSLELGDSALYFCASSPDGNNEQFFGPGTRLTVL.

This clone was recorded once. The chain couples TRBV19 to TRBJ2-7; no firm D call. Germline-derived CDR1 and CDR2 are LNHDA and SQIVND (reference sequence). Deletions cut 4 bases from V and 1 base from J, with 11 bases between. This CDR3 contains 14 residues. This CDR3 is CASSTQALSYEQYF. The CDR3 bases are TGTGCCAGTAGTACCCAGGCTTTATCCTACGAGCAGTACTTC.

V is TRBV28 and J is TRBJ2-1, with 14 bases that match TRBD2. With 0 bases clipped from V and 10 bases from J, the junction kept 20 bases outside the gene matches. The germline gives CDR1 MDHEN, CDR2 SYDVKM. CDR3 size: 21 residues. In DNA, the CDR3 is TGTGCCAGCAGTTTATGGGGACAGACCGGGACTAGCGGGAGAGACCGAATAGAGCAGTTCTTC. Translation: CASSLWGQTGTSGRDRIEQFF.

V usage is TRBV10-2 and J usage is TRBJ1-2, with 8 bases fitting TRBD1. V was pared by 7 bases and J by 6 bases, with 10 bases of the junction left unmatched. The CDR3 has 14 amino acids. Germline lookup yields CDR1 WSHSY and CDR2 SAAADI. CDR3 nucleotides: TGCGCCAGCACTTGGGACAGGTCGTTGGATGGCTACACCTTC. Translating gives CASTWDRSLDGYTF.

The V and J genes are TRBV14 and TRBJ1-2; D is ambiguous. Germline V gene sequence: CDR1 SGHDN, CDR2 FVKESK. The CDR3 totals 15 residues. V gave up 3 bases and J gave up 2 bases, with 13 bases separating them. The CDR3 DNA follows: TGTGCCAGCAGCCAGGGAGGAGTTGTCAACTATGGCTACACCTTC. Its protein product is CASSQGGVVNYGYTF.

The gene calls are TRBV28 and TRBJ1-2, with unresolved D. Germline CDR1 MDHEN, CDR2 SYDVKM. Trimming took 6 bases from V and 7 from J, leaving 18 bases between them. The CDR3 contains 14 residues. The CDR3 sequence is CASSQPDRTGGYTF. The DNA of the CDR3 is TGTGCCAGCAGCCAACCCGATAGAACCGGTGGCTACACCTTC.

The V gene is TRBV27, the J gene TRBJ2-5, with 7 bases fitting TRBD1. CDR3 length: 14 residues. CDR1 is MNHEY, CDR2 SMNVEV, per germline (reference sequence). Trimming cost V 2 bases and J 2 bases; bases outside gene matches: 2. CDR3 residues: CASSLRGPQETQYF. The DNA of the CDR3 is TGTGCCAGCAGTTTAAGGGGGCCTCAAGAGACCCAGTACTTC.

V usage is TRBV7-2 and J usage is TRBJ1-5; D remains unclear. This CDR3 region has 16 residues. Trimming pared 2 bases from V and 2 bases from J, leaving 13 bases between. The germline V gene has CDR1 SGHTA and CDR2 FQGNSA. CDR3 region: CASSLFGLGGNQPQHF. The CDR3 DNA sequence: TGTGCCAGCAGCTTATTTGGATTGGGCGGCAATCAGCCCCAGCATTTT.

The CDR3 nucleotides read TGTGCCAGCAGTGATGGTGCAGACGGCCGGGCCCAAGAGACCCAGTACTTC. Translated: CASSDGADGRAQETQYF. The chain is built from TRBV6-1 and TRBJ2-5; D call uncertain. Trimming removed 3 bases from V and 1 base from J, with 18 bases in between. CDR3 size: 17 residues. Germline CDR1 MNHNS, CDR2 SASEGT.

This chain uses TRBV7-6 with TRBJ2-7; 8 bases match TRBD1. Looked up from germline, CDR1 is SGHVS and CDR2 is FNYEAQ. With V trimmed by 6 bases and J by 6 bases, 10 bases remained unmatched. CDR3 size: 14 residues. The chain's CDR3 is CASRPDRGPVEQYF. DNA of the CDR3: TGTGCCAGCAGACCCGACAGGGGCCCAGTCGAGCAGTACTTC.

The rearrangement joins TRBV14 to TRBJ1-1; 8 bases are a match to TRBD1. The CDR3 extends over 15 amino acids. With 7 bases clipped from V and 4 bases from J, the junction kept 11 bases outside the gene matches. Germline CDR1 SGHDN, CDR2 FVKESK. CDR3 in amino acids: CASTSTGAGGTEAFF. CDR3 sequence (DNA): TGTGCCAGCACCTCGACAGGGGCGGGGGGCACTGAAGCTTTCTTT.

V usage is TRBV10-2 and J usage is TRBJ1-2, with a possible D match to TRBD1 (5 bases). Germline assignment: CDR1 WSHSY and CDR2 SAAADI. The CDR3 is 15 residues long. Trimming cost V 6 bases and J 5 bases, with 19 bases left between them. CDR3 loop: CASSVYRDSSYGYTF. The CDR3 DNA reads TGCGCCAGCAGCGTCTATCGGGACTCTTCGTATGGCTACACCTTC.

V usage is TRBV7-9 and J usage is TRBJ1-4, with D uncertain. CDR1 is SEHNR and CDR2 is FQNEAQ in the germline V gene (reference sequence). V was trimmed by 3 bases and J by 8 bases, leaving 10 bases between them. The CDR3 contains 13 residues. CDR3: CASSFYLLEKLFF. DNA of the CDR3: TGTGCCAGCAGCTTTTATTTACTGGAAAAACTGTTTTTT. The full variable domain, its missing parts supplied by reference TRBV7-9 and TRBJ1-4, is DTGVSQNPRHKITKRGQNVTFRCDPISEHNRLYWYRQTLGQGPEFLTYFQNEAQLEKSRLLSDRFSAERPKGSFSTLEIQRTEQGDSAMYLCASSFYLLEKLFFGSGTQLSVL.

The V and J genes are TRBV5-1 and TRBJ2-1; TRBD2 is a possible D gene (5 bases). The CDR3 length is 13 residues. CDR1 is SGHRS, CDR2 YFSETQ, per germline. With 4 bases removed from V and 4 bases from J, the gap between germline ends came to 9 bases. The CDR3 is CASSVGGYNEQFF. CDR3 DNA: TGCGCCAGCAGCGTCGGAGGTTACAATGAGCAGTTCTTC. Based on the CDR3 plus reference TRBV5-1 and TRBJ2-1, the full variable domain is KAGVTQTPRYLIKTRGQQVTLSCSPISGHRSVSWYQQTPGQGLQFLFEYFSETQRNKGNFPGRFSGRQFSNSRSEMNVSTLELGDSALYLCASSVGGYNEQFFGPGTRLTVL.

This clone occurred once. The chain joins TRBV5-8 to TRBJ1-5, with D hard to call. Trimming removed 0 bases from V and 0 bases from J, with 7 bases in between. From germline, CDR1 is SGHTS and CDR2 YDEGEE. This CDR3 spans 15 amino acids. The CDR3 DNA follows: TGTGCCAGCAGCTTGGGACCGTCTAGCAATCAGCCCCAGCATTTT. It yields the protein CASSLGPSSNQPQHF.

The CDR3 spells CASRGGQGYEQYF. The CDR3 DNA reads as TGTGCCAGCAGAGGTGGACAGGGCTACGAGCAGTACTTC. The rearrangement uses TRBV7-9 and TRBJ2-7; 8 nucleotides agree with TRBD1. The CDR3 loop spans 13 amino acids. The germline V gene has CDR1 SEHNR and CDR2 FQNEAQ (reference sequence). V lost 6 bases, J lost 3 bases, and 4 bases stayed unmatched.

The chain links TRBV12-5 to TRBJ1-1; no clear D. V dropped 1 base and J dropped 6 bases, with 9 bases sitting between them. This CDR3 has 13 residues. CDR1 LGHNT and CDR2 FRNRAP come from the germline V gene. The CDR3 DNA is TGTGCTAGTGGTTTGGGTGGCAGCTCTGAAGCTTTCTTT. This codes for CASGLGGSSEAFF.

This clone showed up just once. The V call is TRBV10-3, the J call TRBJ2-7; D is unresolved. The CDR3 spans 10 residues. The V end lost 8 bases, the J end lost 3 bases, and 5 bases lay between the germline ends. Germline V gene data show CDR1 as ENHRY and CDR2 as SYGVKD. The CDR3 region is CAIGDYEQYF. The CDR3 nucleotides read TGTGCCATCGGGGACTACGAGCAGTACTTC.

The V call is TRBV2, the J call TRBJ2-1, with a tentative D call TRBD2 (6 bases). V was pared by 1 base and J by 7 bases, with 14 bases between. Germline CDR1 is SNHLY and CDR2 is FYNNEI. CDR3 length: 15 residues. CDR3: CASSEERAPENEQFF. For the CDR3, the DNA is TGTGCCAGCAGTGAAGAGCGGGCCCCGGAGAATGAGCAGTTCTTC.